This TCR beta chain is drawn from a study of T cells in Graves' hyperthyroidism and ophthalmopathy. Study conclusions and caveats: Within blood appeared most thyroid clonotypes that had expanded above 0.001. It was a median around 6 months before onset that the model predicted ophthalmopathy.

Uncontrolled infections, other autoimmune diseases, pregnancy or lactation led to exclusion of patients. The diagnoses drew upon clinical symptoms, serum thyroxine and TRAb, thyroid ultrasound and orbital computed tomography. There were TCR beta CDR3 regions amplified from RNA transcripts. An initial round of RT-PCR targeting the TCR CDR3 relied on the HTBI primer set. TCRdb reanalysed the multiplex PCR reads using MiXCR and keeps one entry per CDR3 protein. The table includes 480,000 or so distinct CDR3 sequences, approximately 48% detected once. The CDR3 consists of 14 residues. Germline V gene data show CDR1 as SQVTM and CDR2 as ANQGSEA. Trimming cost V 3 bases and J 2 bases, with 12 bases left between them. To note about this clonotype: As yet, its antigen is unknown.

The rearrangement joins TRBV29-1 to TRBJ2-3, with D perhaps TRBD1 (7 bases). This TCR derives from an adult woman with Graves' disease, either hyperthyroidism or ophthalmopathy (not recorded which). Sequencing used peripheral blood or thyroid tissue (not recorded which). CDR3 sequence: CSVERDSYTDTQYF. The CDR3 coding sequence is TGCAGCGTTGAGCGGGACAGCTACACAGATACGCAGTATTTT.